A single T cell receptor beta chain is shown here with its context. This clone has just one count. No cognate antigen has been identified for it. No much larger clone exists at a distance of one base, and base qualities are not known. CDR1 is given as SGHNT and CDR2 as YYREEE, both from the germline V gene (reference sequence). The CDR3 starts with the cysteine, ends with the valine, and has 15 residues. Only the CDR3 DNA is retained, 45 bases long and in frame from the first base. V was cut back by 5 bases and J by 1 base, leaving a gap of 16 bases between them. To sequence the TCRbeta CDR3 region, genomic DNA was isolated from the sorted cells. TCRbeta CDR3 regions were sequenced using the immunoSEQ Assay. Drawn from immuneACCESS, this table holds only the in-frame rearrangements with V and J called that TCRdb kept. Clones are partly lost; checked studies trace under half to an unresolved V gene and leave the rest unexplained. In this sample the table shows about 88,000 clones, around 85% of which occur a single time. The ten top clones hold 0.2% to 0.25% of the sample.

The trial excluded patients who had a history of autoimmune disease or were on systemic immunosuppression. In every dose cohort, peripheral blood was drawn for TCR sequencing at baseline, cycle 4 day 1, and cycle 7 day 1. The samples were taken from a phase I, first-in-human, multicenter, open-label dose-escalation trial of ivuxolimab. The trial enrolled adults with locally advanced or metastatic head and neck squamous cell, hepatocellular, melanoma or renal cell carcinoma. Before TCR sequencing, CD4+ T cells and CD8+ T cells from peripheral blood were sorted into separate populations. This sample is drawn from a study of OX40 agonist ivuxolimab in advanced cancers. Some background on the complete study: Ivuxolimab was a fully human IgG2 agonistic monoclonal antibody targeting the costimulatory receptor OX40 (CD134). Intravenous ivuxolimab was administered to patients every 2 weeks at six dose levels: 0.01, 0.1, 0.3, 1.5, 3 and 10 mg/kg. Among the roughly 50 dose-escalation patients, some 20 had hepatocellular carcinoma, approximately 15 melanoma, 9 renal cell carcinoma and 9 head and neck cancer. In the dose-escalation cohort, 65% to 90% of patients were male, and the mean age was approximately 60 years, with a range of about 23 to 90. Patients were allowed to have had prior anti-PD-1, anti-PD-L1 or anti-CTLA-4 therapy, and roughly 40% of the dose-escalation patients had previously received checkpoint inhibitors. Three dose-escalation patients achieved partial responses, one with hepatocellular carcinoma and two with cutaneous melanoma. The point of sequencing TCRbeta in the periphery was to test whether ivuxolimab changed TCR sequence diversity and drove clonal T-cell expansion. The paper describes the monotherapy dose-escalation part (N = 52 patients) of the phase I trial of ivuxolimab.

Study-wide findings and limitations: After ivuxolimab, CD8+ T cells had more expanded clones than CD4+ T cells on average. In the 0.1-3.0 mg/kg groups, partial responders had among the lowest normalized peripheral clonal expansion, particularly in CD8+ T cells. Clonal expansion of both CD4+ and CD8+ blood T cells was observed from baseline to week 6 at doses 0.1 to 3.0 mg/kg. Low levels of normalized T-cell clonal expansion were also seen in some patients who did not respond. The antigen specificity of the clonally expanded peripheral T cells was not determined.

The V and J genes are TRBV5-4 and TRBJ2-7; the D region is possibly TRBD1 or TRBD2, each matching across 5 bases. The material was CD4+ or CD8+ T cells sorted from blood, obtained in a trial of the OX40 agonist ivuxolimab. The sequence was obtained from an adult with an advanced solid tumor such as melanoma, head and neck, liver or kidney cancer. The DNA is TGTGCCAGCAGTCCATCAGGGAGCTCTTCCTACGAGCAGTACGTC. This yields the protein CASSPSGSSSYEQYV.